This paragraph reports one T cell receptor (beta chain). It has no known antigen specificity. It has no much larger one-base neighbor in the sample; base qualities were not kept. These data come from a study of beta chain features in type 1 diabetes (dated by TCRdb to the late 2010s). For the study in its entirety: Patients and healthy donors did not differ in mean age, gender distribution, total cell number or subset yield. A total of roughly 110 million sorted cells were examined across all samples, and the number of cells per subset was strongly correlated with RNA yield. Regulatory and stem cell-like memory subsets were obtained from only 8 patients and about eight healthy donors, while naive and central memory subsets were obtained from all 28 donors. In the study, recently diagnosed type 1 diabetes patients and matched healthy donors were compared on the TCRB repertoires of their sorted circulating CD4+ T cell subsets.

The CDR3 goes from the cysteine to the phenylalanine over 12 residues. The only DNA kept is the CDR3, 36 bases in frame from the first base. Via the germline V gene, CDR1 is SQVTM and CDR2 ANQGSEA. The V end loses 2 bases and the J end loses 8 bases, and a stretch of 10 bases separates them. Results the study describes overall, beyond this receptor: PCR might favor shorter templates, but patient and control samples were amplified and corrected together, so any skew would affect both groups equally. Naive, central memory and regulatory TCRB repertoires appeared to be more similar among patients than among healthy donors. HLA sub-analyses involved small numbers of individuals, so any influence of HLA type on TCRB rearrangement remained unresolved. In all four CD4+ subsets, TCRB CDR3 length was moderately but significantly shorter in type 1 diabetes patients. Because cDNA was sequenced instead of genomic DNA, highly expressing activated cells could be over-represented, though the groups showed no difference in activation or CD3 levels. At VDJ recombination sites, patients with type 1 diabetes made fewer insertions and deleted more nucleotides, a pattern implying thymic rearrangement abnormalities.

The High Capacity cDNA Reverse Transcription Kit was used to reverse transcribe all of the isolated RNA, meaning that expressed TCRB transcripts were what got sequenced. Naive, central memory and regulatory T cell samples underwent deep immunoSEQ sequencing, averaging roughly 3.4 million total reads per sample. Sorted cells were lysed in RLT buffer, and RNA was extracted using DNase-treated RNeasy Micro or Mini kits according to cell number. Each cell subset was processed on its own to prevent cross-contamination, while patient and healthy donor samples were processed together. Using the immunoSEQ multiplex PCR, TCRB sequences were amplified from cDNA into 87-bp fragments spanning the CDR3 region. Amplicons were sequenced on the Illumina HiSeq platform. The paper's data handling went like this. PCR bias was corrected computationally using synthetic template baselines, and reads within Hamming distance 2 were collapsed, with unmergeable singletons discarded. By aligning reads against IMGT, V, D and J genes, CDR3 length, and insertions or deletions at six rearrangement sites were assigned. Within each subset, clonotype counts were normalized to the number of sorted cells before true diversity and Gini coefficients were calculated with the tcR R package. The overlap coefficient, calculated on TCRB nucleotide sequences, was used to quantify repertoire sharing. As a proxy for the pre-selection repertoire, out-of-frame TCRB sequences from naive cells were analyzed. This immuneACCESS table, as held by TCRdb, lists in-frame sequences with V and J called but not all clones. Of the missing ones, under half trace to an unresolved V gene in checked studies; the others have no known cause. That table furnishes V, J and clone size, whereas the DNA furnished D and trimming. The sample table contains roughly 250,000 clones; only one count was recorded for 68% of them. The ten largest clonotypes hold around 0.05% of the sample.

A single peripheral blood draw of about 116 mL on average was collected from each donor into heparinised tubes. A BD FACSAria II and a panel including CD45RO, CCR7, CD25, CD127, CD95 and CD27 were used to sort naive, central memory, regulatory and stem cell-like memory CD4+ T cells. All sorted populations exceeded 98% purity. PBMCs were separated immediately by Lymphoprep density gradient centrifugation and were stained directly, without being cultured. Samples were stained and sorted in pairs, with one healthy donor and one patient per experiment, so that batch effects were minimized. The sequence was collected from a man in his thirties or forties in good health. Here the chain combines TRBV29-1 and TRBJ2-1; TRBD1 is a possible D gene, resting on 5 matching bases. The sequencing sample was made of naive CD4+ T cells from blood. Per the publication, the cell subset or site label means: true naive CD4+ T cells. The CDR3 is CSVEKGVYEQFF. The nucleotides are TGCAGCGTTGAAAAAGGGGTCTATGAGCAGTTCTTC.